This T cell receptor beta chain was sequenced in a study of cytomegalovirus exposure and HLA in healthy donors. Study-wide results and caveats: Excluded were some V segments that proved indistinguishable, including TRBV6-2 and TRBV6-3.

Regarding donors, all were healthy bone marrow donors. A remark on this clone: Its specificity is not known.

Trimming cost V 5 bases and J 2 bases, with 13 bases left between them. This CDR3 comprises 14 residues. Germline CDR1 and CDR2: WSHSY and SAAADI. PCR involved 60 Vbeta and 13 Jbeta primers. Data came from immunoSEQ multiplex PCR; TCRdb stores just in-frame clones and leaves some out. Among some 150,000 clones listed, roughly 82% were seen once. This clonotype originated in a woman aged 45-65 years in good health and CMV-seropositive. The J gene is TRBJ2-7, the V gene TRBV10-2; possibly TRBD2 for D (6 bases). The specimen was PBMCs. Here the CDR3 reads CASSHSGVAYEQYF. CDR3 coding DNA: TGCGCCAGCAGTCACTCGGGGGTCGCCTACGAGCAGTACTTC.